The 14 T cell receptor beta chains listed next were all sequenced from one sample in a study of shared clonotypes between healthy human individuals (dated by TCRdb to the early 2020s). Receptor amplification or capture employed the immunoSEQ multiplex PCR assay. The clones in this table, taken by TCRdb from immuneACCESS, are in-frame only. Not every clone is retained; where verified, under half of the shortfall comes from an unresolved V gene, and the cause of the rest is unknown. The sample table records 550,000 to 700,000 clones; around three quarters of these occur just once. The ten largest make up around 2% of the sample. Sequencing was performed on memory CD4+ T cells sorted from blood. In light of the paper, this sample's cell subset or site label describes: CD45RA-negative fraction. The receptors originated from a woman in her 30s in good health.

The chain has TRBV9 and TRBJ2-1, with 9 bases fitting TRBD2. This CDR3 is built from 16 residues. Per the germline V gene, CDR1 is SGDLS and CDR2 is YYNGEE. Unmatched junction bases numbered 15, after V lost 4 bases and J lost 10 bases. CDR3 region: CASSPPGGRATREQFF. CDR3 in DNA: TGTGCCAGCAGCCCACCGGGCGGGAGGGCCACCCGGGAGCAGTTCTTC.

This clone was observed a handful of times. The rearrangement links TRBV7-2 to TRBJ2-1; TRBD2 aligns across 10 bases. The trim removed 1 base at V and 2 bases at J, leaving 2 bases unmatched. The CDR3 is 16 residues long. Germline V gene data show CDR1 as SGHTA and CDR2 as FQGNSA. CDR3 bases: TGTGCCAGCAGCTTAGAAACTAGCGGGGCCTACAATGAGCAGTTCTTC. This translates into CASSLETSGAYNEQFF.

The chain combines TRBV18 with TRBJ1-2, with 7 bases aligning to TRBD1. J lost 3 bases, V lost 3 bases, and 10 bases had no gene match. In germline, CDR1 is KGHSH, CDR2 LQKENI. The CDR3 is 16 residues long. The CDR3 region has the DNA TGTGCCAGCTCACCCATACCTCTAGGACAGGACTATGGCTACACCTTC. Translation: CASSPIPLGQDYGYTF.

The chain links TRBV7-2 to TRBJ2-3; 7 bases fit TRBD1. With V trimmed by 2 bases and J by 10 bases, 3 bases remained unmatched. The CDR3 has 12 amino acids. Germline loops: CDR1 SGHTA, CDR2 FQGNSA. The chain's CDR3 is CASSLMGQPQYF. In DNA, the CDR3 is TGTGCCAGCAGCTTAATGGGACAGCCGCAGTATTTT.

The CDR3 sequence: CASSSSGRGVDEQFF. CDR3 nucleotides: TGTGCCAGCAGCTCCAGCGGGAGGGGGGTCGATGAGCAGTTCTTC. The chain has TRBV7-9 and TRBJ2-1; 10 bases match TRBD2. V gave up 4 bases and J gave up 8 bases; unmatched junction bases: 8. This CDR3 region has 15 residues. From germline, CDR1 is SEHNR and CDR2 FQNEAQ (reference sequence).

The rearrangement links TRBV1 to TRBJ2-3; TRBD2, the table's D call, was not compared with the DNA. TRBV1 represents a pseudogene. This CDR3 contains 15 residues. CDR3 sequence reads: CTSSQEAGATDTQYF. The DNA of the CDR3 is TGCACCAGCAGCCAAGAAGCGGGAGCCACAGATACGCAGTATTTT.

This rearrangement joins TRBV13 to TRBJ2-5; 12 bases match TRBD1. There are 15 residues in the CDR3. The junction had 8 bases not matched to a gene; V was cut back by 6 bases and J by 6 bases. Germline V lookup: CDR1 PRHDT, CDR2 FYEKMQ (reference sequence). As DNA, the CDR3 is TGTGCCAGCAGTTACCGGGACAGGGGGCTCAAGACCCAGTACTTC. It yields the protein CASSYRDRGLKTQYF.

This clone was observed at least ten times. The V call is TRBV19, the J call TRBJ1-5; 10 nucleotides align to TRBD1. CDR1 is LNHDA and CDR2 is SQIVND in the germline V gene (reference sequence). This CDR3 comprises 16 residues. After removal of 1 base from V and 4 bases from J, the junction contained 4 bases not matched to a gene. The CDR3 sequence: CASSIVGTGVNQPQHF. CDR3 sequence (DNA): TGTGCCAGTAGTATAGTGGGGACAGGGGTTAATCAGCCCCAGCATTTT. Full variable domain (rest looked up from reference TRBV19 and TRBJ1-5): DGGITQSPKYLFRKEGQNVTLSCEQNLNHDAMYWYRQDPGQGLRLIYYSQIVNDFQKGDIAEGYSVSREKKESFPLTVTSAQKNPTAFYLCASSIVGTGVNQPQHFGDGTRLSIL.

The rearrangement links TRBV9 to TRBJ2-3, with 7 nucleotides matching TRBD1. CDR3 length: 13 amino acids. Germline-derived CDR1 and CDR2 are SGDLS and YYNGEE. After removal of 6 bases from V and 6 bases from J, the junction contained 7 bases not matched to a gene. CDR3 amino acids: CASNRDSLDTQYF. The CDR3 region has the DNA TGTGCCAGCAATCGGGACAGTTTGGATACGCAGTATTTT.

This clone came up many times. The chain carries TRBV7-2 and TRBJ2-5; D gene ambiguous. V lost 3 bases, J lost 3 bases, and 8 bases lay in between. Germline CDR1 is SGHTA and CDR2 is FQGNSA. CDR3 length: 13 amino acids. The CDR3 here is CASSFGQKETQYF. CDR3 coding DNA: TGTGCCAGCAGCTTTGGGCAGAAAGAGACCCAGTACTTC.

This clone was observed a few times. The V and J genes are TRBV6-5 and TRBJ1-1; no reliable D call. V dropped 6 bases and J dropped 8 bases, with 13 bases sitting between them. CDR1 MNHEY and CDR2 SVGAGI come from the germline V gene. This CDR3 contains 12 residues. CDR3 nucleotides: TGTGCCAGCAGATCCCGAGGAGAAGAAGCTTTCTTT. Protein: CASRSRGEEAFF.

This chain joins TRBV20-1 and TRBJ2-5; no firm D call. The germline CDR1 and CDR2 sequences are DFQATT and SNEGSKA (reference sequence). V was clipped by 4 bases and J by 11 bases, with 14 bases between them. The CDR3 contains 11 residues. CDR3 sequence (DNA): TGCAGTGCTACCCTCCGGACGTTTCAGTACTTC. Protein product: CSATLRTFQYF.

This chain connects TRBV28 to TRBJ1-2; D unresolved. CDR1 and CDR2 (germline): MDHEN, SYDVKM. The CDR3 is 12 residues long. Trimming took off 6 bases at V and 3 bases at J, with 8 bases between the two ends. CDR3 nucleotide sequence: TGTGCCAGCAGCCAAGCCCACTATGGCTACACCTTC. Encoded protein: CASSQAHYGYTF.

For this clone: Other DNA sequences in the sample encode the same CDR3. The gene calls are TRBV7-8 and TRBJ2-7; 8 positions match TRBD2. Germline loops: CDR1 SGHVS, CDR2 FQNEAQ. This CDR3 has 14 amino acids. V dropped 2 bases and J dropped 1; count of bases not matched to a gene: 1. The CDR3 spells CASSLLAGSYEQYF. The CDR3 region has the DNA TGTGCCAGCAGCTTATTAGCGGGATCCTACGAGCAGTACTTC.